What follows describes a single TCR beta chain. The antigen is not known. This sample was included in a study of shared clonotypes between healthy human individuals. Whole-study results and caveats: Four donors had 5% to 6.5% of their naive CD4 clonotypes in common. Sequencing depth was predicted to influence how clonotypes are shared among donors.

Genomic DNA of each subset was evenly split across several immunoSEQ plates. Libraries were prepared by immunoSEQ multiplex PCR; TCRdb keeps only in-frame clonotypes and omits some of them. The table shows a few hundred thousand clones, with about 96% occurring only once. CDR1 SEHNR and CDR2 FQNEAQ come from the germline V gene (reference sequence). This CDR3 has 14 amino acids. V was shortened by 0 bases and J by 8 bases, with 11 bases between the two germline ends. The chain links TRBV7-9 to TRBJ2-1; unclear D gene. The TCR originated in a woman aged 25 to 39 in good health. Sample: naive CD4+ T cells sorted from blood. As to subset: CD45RA+ positively selected. In nucleotides, the CDR3 is TGTGCCAGCAGCTTAGCACCCGATCTAGATGAGCAGTTCTTC. Encoded protein: CASSLAPDLDEQFF. Based on the CDR3 plus reference TRBV7-9 and TRBJ2-1, the full variable domain is DTGVSQNPRHKITKRGQNVTFRCDPISEHNRLYWYRQTLGQGPEFLTYFQNEAQLEKSRLLSDRFSAERPKGSFSTLEIQRTEQGDSAMYLCASSLAPDLDEQFFGPGTRLTVL.